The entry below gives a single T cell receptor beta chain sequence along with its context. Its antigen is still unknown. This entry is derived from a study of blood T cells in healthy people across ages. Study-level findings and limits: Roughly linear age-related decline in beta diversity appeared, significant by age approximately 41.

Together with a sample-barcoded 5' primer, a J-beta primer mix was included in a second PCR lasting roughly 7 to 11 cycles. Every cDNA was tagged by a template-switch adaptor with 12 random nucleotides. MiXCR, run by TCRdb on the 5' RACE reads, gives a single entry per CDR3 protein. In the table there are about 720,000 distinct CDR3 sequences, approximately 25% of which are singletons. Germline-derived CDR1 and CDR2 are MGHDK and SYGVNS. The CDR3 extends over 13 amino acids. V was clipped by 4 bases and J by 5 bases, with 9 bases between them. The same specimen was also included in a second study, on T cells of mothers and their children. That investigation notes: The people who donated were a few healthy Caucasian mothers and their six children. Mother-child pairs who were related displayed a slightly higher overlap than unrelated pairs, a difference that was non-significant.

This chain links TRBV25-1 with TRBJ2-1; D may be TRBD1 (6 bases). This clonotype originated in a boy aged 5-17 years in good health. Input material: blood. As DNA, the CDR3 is TGTGCCAGCAGTGGGACAGCAGACAATGAGCAGTTCTTC. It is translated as CASSGTADNEQFF.